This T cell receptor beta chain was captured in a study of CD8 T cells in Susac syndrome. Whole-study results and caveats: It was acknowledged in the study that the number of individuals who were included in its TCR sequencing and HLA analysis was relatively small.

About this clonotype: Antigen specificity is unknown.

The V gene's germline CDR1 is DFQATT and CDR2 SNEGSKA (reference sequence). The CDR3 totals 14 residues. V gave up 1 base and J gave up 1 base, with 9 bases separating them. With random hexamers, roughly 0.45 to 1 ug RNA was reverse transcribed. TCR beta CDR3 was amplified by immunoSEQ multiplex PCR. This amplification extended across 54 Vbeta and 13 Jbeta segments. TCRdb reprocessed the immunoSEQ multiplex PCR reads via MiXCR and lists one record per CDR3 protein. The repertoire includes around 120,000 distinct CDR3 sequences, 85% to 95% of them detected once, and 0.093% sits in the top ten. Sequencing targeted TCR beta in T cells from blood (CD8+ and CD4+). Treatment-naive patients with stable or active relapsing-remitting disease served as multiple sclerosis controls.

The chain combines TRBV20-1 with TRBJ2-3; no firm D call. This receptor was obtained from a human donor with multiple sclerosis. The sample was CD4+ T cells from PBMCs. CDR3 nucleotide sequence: TGCAGTGCTAGAGCCCCGTCCGGCACAGATACGCAGTATTTT. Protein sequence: CSARAPSGTDTQYF.